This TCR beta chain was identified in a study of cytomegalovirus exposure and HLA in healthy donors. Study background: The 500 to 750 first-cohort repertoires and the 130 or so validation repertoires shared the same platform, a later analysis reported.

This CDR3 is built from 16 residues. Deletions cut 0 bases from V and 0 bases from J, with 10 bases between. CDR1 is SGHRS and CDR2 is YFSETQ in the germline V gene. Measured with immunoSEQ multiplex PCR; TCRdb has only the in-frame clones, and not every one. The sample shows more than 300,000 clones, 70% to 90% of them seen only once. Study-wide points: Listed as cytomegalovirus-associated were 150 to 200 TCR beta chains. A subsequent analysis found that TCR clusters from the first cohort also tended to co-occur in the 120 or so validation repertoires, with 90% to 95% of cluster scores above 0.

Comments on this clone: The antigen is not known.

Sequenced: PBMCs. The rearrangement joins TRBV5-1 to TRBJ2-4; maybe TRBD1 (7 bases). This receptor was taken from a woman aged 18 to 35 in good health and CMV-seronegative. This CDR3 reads CASSLGQGLAKNIQYF. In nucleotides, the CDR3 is TGCGCCAGCAGCTTGGGACAGGGACTAGCCAAAAACATTCAGTACTTC.